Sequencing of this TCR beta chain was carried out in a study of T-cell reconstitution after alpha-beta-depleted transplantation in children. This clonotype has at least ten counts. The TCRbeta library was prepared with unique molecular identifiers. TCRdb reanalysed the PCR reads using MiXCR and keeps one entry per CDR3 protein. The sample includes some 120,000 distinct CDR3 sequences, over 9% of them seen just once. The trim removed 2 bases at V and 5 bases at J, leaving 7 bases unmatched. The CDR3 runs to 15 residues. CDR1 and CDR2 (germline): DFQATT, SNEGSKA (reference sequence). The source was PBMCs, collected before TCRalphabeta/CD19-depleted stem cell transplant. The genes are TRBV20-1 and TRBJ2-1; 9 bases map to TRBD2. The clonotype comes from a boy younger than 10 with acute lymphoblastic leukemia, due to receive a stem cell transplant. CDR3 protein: CSARMLAGFNNEQFF. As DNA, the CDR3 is TGCAGTGCTAGAATGCTAGCGGGATTCAACAATGAGCAGTTCTTC.